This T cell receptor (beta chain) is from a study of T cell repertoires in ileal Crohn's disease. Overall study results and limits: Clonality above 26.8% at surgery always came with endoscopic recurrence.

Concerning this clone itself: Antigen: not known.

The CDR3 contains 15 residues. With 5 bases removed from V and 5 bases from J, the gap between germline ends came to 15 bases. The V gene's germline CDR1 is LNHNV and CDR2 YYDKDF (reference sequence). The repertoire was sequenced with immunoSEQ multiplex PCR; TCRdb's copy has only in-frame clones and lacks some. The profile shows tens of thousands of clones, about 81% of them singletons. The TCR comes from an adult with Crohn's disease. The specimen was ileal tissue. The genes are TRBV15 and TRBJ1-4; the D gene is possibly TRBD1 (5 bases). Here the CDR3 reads CATSGRDGMNEKLFF. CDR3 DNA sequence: TGTGCCACCAGCGGGCGGGACGGGATGAATGAAAAACTGTTTTTT.